The 3 T cell receptor beta chains in this list originate from one sample, sequenced in a study of blood T cell repertoires in COVID-19. Sequenced by immunoSEQ multiplex PCR; TCRdb stores in-frame clones only, minus some. The data contain 65,000 to 75,000 clones, 75% to 95% of them singletons. Sequencing was performed on peripheral blood. The receptors stem from a human donor with active COVID-19. The donor label of this sample is uncertain.

This clone was picked up one time. The V call is TRBV7-9, the J call TRBJ1-4; TRBD1 is a possible D gene (6 bases). Trimming stripped 3 bases from V and 3 bases from J, with 14 bases between. Germline assignment: CDR1 SEHNR and CDR2 FQNEAQ (reference sequence). The CDR3 contains 16 residues. For the CDR3, the DNA is TGTGCCAGCAGCTTTGGCAACAGGGTTGCTAATGAAAAACTGTTTTTT. It specifies CASSFGNRVANEKLFF. The whole variable domain, remainder taken from reference TRBV7-9 and TRBJ1-4, is DTGVSQNPRHKITKRGQNVTFRCDPISEHNRLYWYRQTLGQGPEFLTYFQNEAQLEKSRLLSDRFSAERPKGSFSTLEIQRTEQGDSAMYLCASSFGNRVANEKLFFGSGTQLSVL.

Concerning this clone: The germline gene is not matched at one end of the junction; a read error may be the cause. V usage is TRBV24-1 and J usage is TRBJ2-5; D is perhaps TRBD1 (6 bases). The CDR3 is 15 amino acids. Germline V gene data show CDR1 as KGHDR and CDR2 as SFDVKD. The CDR3 coding sequence is TGTGCCACCAGTGATTTTCAGGGGCGGTCAGAGGCCCAGTACTTC. Its translation: CATSDFQGRSEAQYF.

V is TRBV2 and J is TRBJ1-6; D is perhaps TRBD1 (5 bases). The V gene's germline CDR1 is SNHLY and CDR2 FYNNEI. The CDR3 runs to 13 residues. V was cut by 4 bases and J by 8 bases, with 9 bases left in between. The CDR3 sequence is CASSVSGDSPLHF. The CDR3 nucleotides read TGTGCCAGCAGTGTATCGGGGGATTCACCCCTCCACTTT.